This entry concerns a single T cell receptor beta chain. This entry comes from a study of blood T cell repertoires in COVID-19. The CDR3 totals 13 residues. Germline V gene data show CDR1 as SGHTA and CDR2 as FQGNSA. Trimming took off 4 bases at V and 5 bases at J, with 11 bases between the two ends. The data were produced by immunoSEQ multiplex PCR, yet TCRdb's version contains in-frame clones alone and is incomplete. The repertoire holds approximately 100,000 clones, with roughly 91% as singletons. Sequences were obtained from peripheral blood. The sequence came from a human donor with acute or convalescent COVID-19. The donor label of this sample is uncertain. The chain has TRBV7-2 and TRBJ1-2; tentatively, D is TRBD1 (5 bases). CDR3 nucleotide sequence: TGTGCCAGCAGCTCGGAAAGGGGTTATGGCTACACCTTC. This sequence encodes CASSSERGYGYTF.